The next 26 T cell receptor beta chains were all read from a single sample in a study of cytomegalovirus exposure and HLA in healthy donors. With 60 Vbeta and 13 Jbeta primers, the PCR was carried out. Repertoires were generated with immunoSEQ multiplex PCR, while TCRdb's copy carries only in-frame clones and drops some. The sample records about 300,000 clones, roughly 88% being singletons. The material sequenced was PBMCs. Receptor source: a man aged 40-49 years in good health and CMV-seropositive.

CDR3 sequence: CASSSVRGQIYEQYF. The DNA of the CDR3 is TGTGCCAGCAGCTCAGTAAGGGGACAGATTTACGAGCAGTACTTC. The chain carries TRBV11-2 and TRBJ2-7, with 7 bases aligning to TRBD1. The germline V gene encodes CDR1 SGHAT and CDR2 FQNNGV. V shed 4 bases and J 4 bases; nucleotides not matched to a gene: 10. This CDR3 has 15 residues.

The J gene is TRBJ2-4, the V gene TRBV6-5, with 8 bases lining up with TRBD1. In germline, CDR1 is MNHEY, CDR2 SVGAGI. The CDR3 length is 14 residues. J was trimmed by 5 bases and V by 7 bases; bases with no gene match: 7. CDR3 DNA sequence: TGTGCCAGCACTCCGGACAGGGTACAAAACATTCAGTACTTC. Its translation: CASTPDRVQNIQYF.

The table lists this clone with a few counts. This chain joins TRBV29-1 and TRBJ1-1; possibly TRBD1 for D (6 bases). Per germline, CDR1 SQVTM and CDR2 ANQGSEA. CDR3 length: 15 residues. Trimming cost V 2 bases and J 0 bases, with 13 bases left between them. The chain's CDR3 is CSVEWYREMNTEAFF. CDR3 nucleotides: TGCAGCGTTGAATGGTACAGGGAAATGAACACTGAAGCTTTCTTT.

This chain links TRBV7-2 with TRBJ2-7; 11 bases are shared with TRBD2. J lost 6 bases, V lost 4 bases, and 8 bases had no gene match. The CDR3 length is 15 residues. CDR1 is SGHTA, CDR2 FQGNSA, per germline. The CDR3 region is CASSSQLAGVGEQYF. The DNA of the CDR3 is TGTGCCAGCAGCTCGCAACTAGCGGGAGTGGGCGAGCAGTACTTC.

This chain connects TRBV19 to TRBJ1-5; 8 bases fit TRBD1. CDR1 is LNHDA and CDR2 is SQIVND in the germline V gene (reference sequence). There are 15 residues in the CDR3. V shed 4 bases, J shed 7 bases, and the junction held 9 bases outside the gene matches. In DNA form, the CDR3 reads TGTGCCAGTAGTACCACAGGGGGGAGTCAGCAGCCCCAGCATTTT. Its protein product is CASSTTGGSQQPQHF.

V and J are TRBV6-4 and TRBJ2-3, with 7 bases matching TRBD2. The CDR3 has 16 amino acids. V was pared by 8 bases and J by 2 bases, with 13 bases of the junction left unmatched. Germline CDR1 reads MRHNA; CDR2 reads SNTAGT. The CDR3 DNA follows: TGTGCCAGCCTATATTGGACTAGGGCCAACACAGATACGCAGTATTTT. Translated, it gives CASLYWTRANTDTQYF.

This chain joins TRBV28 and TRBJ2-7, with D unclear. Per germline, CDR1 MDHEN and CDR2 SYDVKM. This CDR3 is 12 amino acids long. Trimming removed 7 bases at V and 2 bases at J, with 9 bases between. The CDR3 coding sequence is TGTGCCAGCAAGGCAGGTCCCTACGAGCAGTACTTC. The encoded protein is CASKAGPYEQYF.

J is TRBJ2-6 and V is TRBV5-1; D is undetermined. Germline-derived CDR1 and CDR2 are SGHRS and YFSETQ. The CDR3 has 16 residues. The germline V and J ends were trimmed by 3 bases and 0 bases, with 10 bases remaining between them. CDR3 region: CASSSKTYSGANVLTF. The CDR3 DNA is TGCGCCAGCAGCTCCAAGACTTACTCTGGGGCCAACGTCCTGACTTTC.

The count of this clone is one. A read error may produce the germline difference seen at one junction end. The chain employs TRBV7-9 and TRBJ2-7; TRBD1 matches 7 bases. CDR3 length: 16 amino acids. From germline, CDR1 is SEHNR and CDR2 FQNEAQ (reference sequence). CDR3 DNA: TGTTCCAGCAGCTTAATGTCCGGGACAGTAGGCTACGAGCAGTACTTC. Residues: CSSSLMSGTVGYEQYF.

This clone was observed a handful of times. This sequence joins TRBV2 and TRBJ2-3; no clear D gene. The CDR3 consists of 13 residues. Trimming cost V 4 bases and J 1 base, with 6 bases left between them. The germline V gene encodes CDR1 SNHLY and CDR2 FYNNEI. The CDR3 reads CASSVLRTDTQYF. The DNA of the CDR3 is TGTGCCAGCAGTGTCCTTCGCACAGATACGCAGTATTTT. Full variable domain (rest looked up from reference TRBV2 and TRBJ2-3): EPEVTQTPSHQVTQMGQEVILRCVPISNHLYFYWYRQILGQKVEFLVSFYNNEISEKSEIFDDQFSVERPDGSNFTLKIRSTKLEDSAMYFCASSVLRTDTQYFGPGTRLTVL.

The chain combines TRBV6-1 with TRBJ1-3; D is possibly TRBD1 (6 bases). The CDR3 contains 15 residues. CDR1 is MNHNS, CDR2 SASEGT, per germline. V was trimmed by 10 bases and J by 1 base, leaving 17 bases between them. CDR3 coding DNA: TGTGCCATCCTCACCGGGACACTGTCTGGAAACACCATATATTTT. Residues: CAILTGTLSGNTIYF.

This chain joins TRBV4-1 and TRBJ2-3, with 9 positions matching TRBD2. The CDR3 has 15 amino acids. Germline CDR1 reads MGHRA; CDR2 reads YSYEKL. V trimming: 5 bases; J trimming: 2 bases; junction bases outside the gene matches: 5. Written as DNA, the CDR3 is TGCGCCAGCAGCTCAATAGCGGGGGACACAGATACGCAGTATTTT. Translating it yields CASSSIAGDTDTQYF.

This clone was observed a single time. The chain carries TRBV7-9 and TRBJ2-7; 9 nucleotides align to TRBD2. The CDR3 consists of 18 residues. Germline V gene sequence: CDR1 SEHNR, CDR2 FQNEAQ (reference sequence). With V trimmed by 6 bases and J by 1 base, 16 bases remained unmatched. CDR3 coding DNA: TGTGCCAGCAGTATAAGGGGGACTAGCCTAGTGGAATCCTACGAGCAGTACTTC. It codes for CASSIRGTSLVESYEQYF. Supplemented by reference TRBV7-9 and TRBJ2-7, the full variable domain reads DTGVSQNPRHKITKRGQNVTFRCDPISEHNRLYWYRQTLGQGPEFLTYFQNEAQLEKSRLLSDRFSAERPKGSFSTLEIQRTEQGDSAMYLCASSIRGTSLVESYEQYFGPGTRLTVT.

Written as DNA, the CDR3 is TGTGCCTGGAGTGTCCCCAGGGTGCTAGCCAAAAACATTCAGTACTTC. It specifies CAWSVPRVLAKNIQYF. The chain has TRBV30 and TRBJ2-4; TRBD1 might be the D (5 bases). Germline CDR1 and CDR2: GTSNPN and SVGIG (reference sequence). Trimming left V 0 bases short and J 0 bases short, with 12 bases between. CDR3 size: 16 residues.

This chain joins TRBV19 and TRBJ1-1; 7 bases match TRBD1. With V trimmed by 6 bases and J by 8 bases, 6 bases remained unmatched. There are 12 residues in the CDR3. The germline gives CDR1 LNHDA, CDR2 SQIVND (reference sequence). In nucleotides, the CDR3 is TGTGCCAGTAGCCTACAGGGGCCAGAAGCTTTCTTT. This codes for CASSLQGPEAFF.

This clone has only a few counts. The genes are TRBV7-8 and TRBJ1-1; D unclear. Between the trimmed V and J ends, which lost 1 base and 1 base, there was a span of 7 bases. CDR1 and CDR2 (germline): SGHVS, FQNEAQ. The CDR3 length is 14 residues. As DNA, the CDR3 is TGTGCCAGCAGCTTAGTTGGGAGGAACACTGAAGCTTTCTTT. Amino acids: CASSLVGRNTEAFF.

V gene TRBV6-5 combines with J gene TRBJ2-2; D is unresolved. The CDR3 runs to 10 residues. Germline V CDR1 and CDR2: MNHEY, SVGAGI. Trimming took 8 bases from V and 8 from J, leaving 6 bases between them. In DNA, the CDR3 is TGTGCCAGCGGCTGGGGGGAGCTGTTTTTT. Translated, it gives CASGWGELFF.

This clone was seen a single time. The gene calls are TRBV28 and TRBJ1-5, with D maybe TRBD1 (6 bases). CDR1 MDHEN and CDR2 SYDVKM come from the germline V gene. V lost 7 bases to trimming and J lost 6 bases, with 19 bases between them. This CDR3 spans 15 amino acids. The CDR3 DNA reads TGTGCCAGCACCTCGTGGCAGGGGATTTCTCAGCCCCAGCATTTT. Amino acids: CASTSWQGISQPQHF.

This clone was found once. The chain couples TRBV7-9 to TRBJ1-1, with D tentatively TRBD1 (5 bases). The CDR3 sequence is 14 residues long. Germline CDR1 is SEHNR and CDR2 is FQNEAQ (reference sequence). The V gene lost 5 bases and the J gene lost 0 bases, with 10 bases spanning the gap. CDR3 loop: CASSGGTVNTEAFF. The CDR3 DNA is TGTGCCAGCAGCGGCGGGACGGTGAACACTGAAGCTTTCTTT.

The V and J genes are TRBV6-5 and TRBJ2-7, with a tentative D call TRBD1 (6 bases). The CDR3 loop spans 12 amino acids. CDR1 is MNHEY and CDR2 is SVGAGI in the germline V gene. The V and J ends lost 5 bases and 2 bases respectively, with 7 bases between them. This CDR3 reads CASSRGTYEQYF. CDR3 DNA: TGTGCCAGCAGTAGGGGGACCTACGAGCAGTACTTC.

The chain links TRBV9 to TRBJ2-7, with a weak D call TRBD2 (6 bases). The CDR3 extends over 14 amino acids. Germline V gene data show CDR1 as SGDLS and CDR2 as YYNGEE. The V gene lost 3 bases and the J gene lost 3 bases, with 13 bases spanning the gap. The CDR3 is CASSAGGPNYEQYF. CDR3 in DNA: TGTGCCAGCAGCGCCGGAGGGCCTAACTACGAGCAGTACTTC.

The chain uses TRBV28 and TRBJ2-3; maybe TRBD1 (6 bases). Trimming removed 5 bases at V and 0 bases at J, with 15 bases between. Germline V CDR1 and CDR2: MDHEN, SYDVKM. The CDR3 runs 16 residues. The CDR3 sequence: CASSLQGRKSTDTQYF. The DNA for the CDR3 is TGTGCCAGCAGTCTACAGGGTCGGAAAAGCACAGATACGCAGTATTTT.

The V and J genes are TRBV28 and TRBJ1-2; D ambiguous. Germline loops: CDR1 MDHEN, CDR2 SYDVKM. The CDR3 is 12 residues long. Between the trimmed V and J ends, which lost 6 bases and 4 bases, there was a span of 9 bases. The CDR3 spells CASRADLYGYTF. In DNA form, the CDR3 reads TGTGCCAGCAGAGCGGACCTCTATGGCTACACCTTC.

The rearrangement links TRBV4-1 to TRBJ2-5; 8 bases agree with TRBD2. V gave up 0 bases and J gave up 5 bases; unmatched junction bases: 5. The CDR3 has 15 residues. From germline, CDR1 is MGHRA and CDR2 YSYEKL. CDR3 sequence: CASSQEKREMETQYF. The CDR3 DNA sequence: TGCGCCAGCAGCCAAGAAAAGCGGGAGATGGAGACCCAGTACTTC.

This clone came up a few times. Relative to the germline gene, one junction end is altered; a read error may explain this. In DNA, the CDR3 is TGTTCCAGCAGGGAAGGGACTAGCGGGAACTACAATGAGCAGTTCTTC. This translates into CSSREGTSGNYNEQFF. The rearrangement links TRBV7-9 to TRBJ2-1; 13 positions agree with TRBD2. Germline loops: CDR1 SEHNR, CDR2 FQNEAQ (reference sequence). This CDR3 has 16 residues. The full variable domain, its missing parts supplied by reference TRBV7-9 and TRBJ2-1, is DTGVSQNPRHKITKRGQNVTFRCDPISEHNRLYWYRQTLGQGPEFLTYFQNEAQLEKSRLLSDRFSAERPKGSFSTLEIQRTEQGDSAMYLCSSREGTSGNYNEQFFGPGTRLTVL.

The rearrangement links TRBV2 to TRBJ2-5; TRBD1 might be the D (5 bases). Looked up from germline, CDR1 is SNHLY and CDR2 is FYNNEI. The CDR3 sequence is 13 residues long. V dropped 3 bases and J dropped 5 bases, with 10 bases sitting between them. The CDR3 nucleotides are TGTGCCAGCAGTGATGGGGCAGGGGAGACCCAGTACTTC. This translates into CASSDGAGETQYF.